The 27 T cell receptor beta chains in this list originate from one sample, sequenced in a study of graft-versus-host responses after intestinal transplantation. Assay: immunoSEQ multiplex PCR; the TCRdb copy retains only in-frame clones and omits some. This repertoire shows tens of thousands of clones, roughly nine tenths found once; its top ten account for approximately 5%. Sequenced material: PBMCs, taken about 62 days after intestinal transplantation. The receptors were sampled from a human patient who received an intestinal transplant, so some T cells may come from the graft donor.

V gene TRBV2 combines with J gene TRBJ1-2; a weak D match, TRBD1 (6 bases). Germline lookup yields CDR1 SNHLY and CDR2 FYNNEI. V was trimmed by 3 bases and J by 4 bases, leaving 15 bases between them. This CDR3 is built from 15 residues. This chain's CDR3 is CASSDSGGAPYGYTF. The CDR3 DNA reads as TGTGCCAGCAGTGACTCTGGGGGGGCCCCCTATGGCTACACCTTC.

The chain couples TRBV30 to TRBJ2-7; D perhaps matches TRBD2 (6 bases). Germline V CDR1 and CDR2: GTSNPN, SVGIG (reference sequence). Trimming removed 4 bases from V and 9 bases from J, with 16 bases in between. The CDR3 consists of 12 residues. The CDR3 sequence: CAWTPIPGVQYF. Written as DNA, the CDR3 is TGTGCCTGGACTCCAATTCCGGGGGTGCAGTACTTC. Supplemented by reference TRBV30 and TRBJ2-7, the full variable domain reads SQTIHQWPATLVQPVGSPLSLECTVEGTSNPNLYWYRQAAGRGLQLLFYSVGIGQISSEVPQNLSASRPQDRQFILSSKKLLLSDSGFYLCAWTPIPGVQYFGPGTRLTVT.

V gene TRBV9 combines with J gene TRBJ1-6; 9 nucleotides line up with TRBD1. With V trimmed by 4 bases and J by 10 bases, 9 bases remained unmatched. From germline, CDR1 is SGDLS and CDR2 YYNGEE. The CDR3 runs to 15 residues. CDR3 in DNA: TGTGCCAGCAGCACCACACAGGGGGCAGGATCACCCCTCCACTTT. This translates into CASSTTQGAGSPLHF.

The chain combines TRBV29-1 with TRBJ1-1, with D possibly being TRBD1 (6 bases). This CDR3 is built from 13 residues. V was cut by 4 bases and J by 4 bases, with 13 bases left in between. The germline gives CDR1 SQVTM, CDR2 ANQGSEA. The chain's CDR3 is CSVAMGGRTEAFF. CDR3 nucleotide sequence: TGCAGCGTTGCTATGGGGGGCCGCACTGAAGCTTTCTTT. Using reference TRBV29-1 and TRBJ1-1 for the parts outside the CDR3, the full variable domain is SAVISQKPSRDICQRGTSLTIQCQVDSQVTMMFWYRQQPGQSLTLIATANQGSEATYESGFVIDKFPISRPNLTFSTLTVSNMSPEDSSIYLCSVAMGGRTEAFFGQGTRLTVV.

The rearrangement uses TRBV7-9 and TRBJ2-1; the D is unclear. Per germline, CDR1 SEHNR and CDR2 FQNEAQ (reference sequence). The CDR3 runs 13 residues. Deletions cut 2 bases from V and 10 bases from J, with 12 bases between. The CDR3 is CASSLPSTQEQFF. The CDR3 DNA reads TGTGCCAGCAGCTTACCGAGCACTCAGGAGCAGTTCTTC. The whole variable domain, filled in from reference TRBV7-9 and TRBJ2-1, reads DTGVSQNPRHKITKRGQNVTFRCDPISEHNRLYWYRQTLGQGPEFLTYFQNEAQLEKSRLLSDRFSAERPKGSFSTLEIQRTEQGDSAMYLCASSLPSTQEQFFGPGTRLTVL.

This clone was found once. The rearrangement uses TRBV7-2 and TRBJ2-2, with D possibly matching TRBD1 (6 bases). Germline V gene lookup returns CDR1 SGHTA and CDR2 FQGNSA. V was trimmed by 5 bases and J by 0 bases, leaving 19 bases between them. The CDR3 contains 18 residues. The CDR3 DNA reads TGTGCCAGCAGCGCGAGAATTGGACAGTCCGCGAACACCGGGGAGCTGTTTTTT. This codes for CASSARIGQSANTGELFF.

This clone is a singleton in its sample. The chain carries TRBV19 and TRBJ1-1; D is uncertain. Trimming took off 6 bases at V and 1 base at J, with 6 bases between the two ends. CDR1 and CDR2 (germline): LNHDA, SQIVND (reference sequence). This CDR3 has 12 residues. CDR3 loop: CASRLANTEAFF. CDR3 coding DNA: TGTGCCAGTAGGTTAGCGAACACTGAAGCTTTCTTT.

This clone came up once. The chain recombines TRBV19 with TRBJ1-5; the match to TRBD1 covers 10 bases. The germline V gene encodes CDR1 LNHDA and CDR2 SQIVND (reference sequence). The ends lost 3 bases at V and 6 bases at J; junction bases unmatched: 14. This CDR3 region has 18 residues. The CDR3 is CASSIQVGDRGYGQPQHF. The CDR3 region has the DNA TGTGCCAGTAGTATCCAAGTTGGGGACAGGGGATATGGTCAGCCCCAGCATTTT.

The CDR3 DNA is TGTGCTAGTGGTTTGGTACTCTCCCTAACTCGGGGCAGGCTCTATGGCTACACCTTC. Its protein is CASGLVLSLTRGRLYGYTF. This chain uses TRBV12-5 with TRBJ1-2; tentative D call: TRBD1 (5 bases). There are 19 residues in the CDR3. Trimming pared 0 bases from V and 4 bases from J, leaving 24 bases between. CDR1 is LGHNT, CDR2 FRNRAP, per germline.

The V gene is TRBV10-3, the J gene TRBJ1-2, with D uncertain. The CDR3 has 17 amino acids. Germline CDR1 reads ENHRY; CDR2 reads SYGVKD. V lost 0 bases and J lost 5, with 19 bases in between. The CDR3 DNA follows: TGTGCCATCAGTGAGTCGCTTCTTCCGTATCCGTTATATGGCTACACCTTC. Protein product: CAISESLLPYPLYGYTF.

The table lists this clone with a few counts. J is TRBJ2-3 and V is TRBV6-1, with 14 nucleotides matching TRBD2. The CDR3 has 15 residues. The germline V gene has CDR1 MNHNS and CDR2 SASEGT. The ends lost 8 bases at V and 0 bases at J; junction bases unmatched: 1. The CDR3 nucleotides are TGTGCCAGCGGGACTAGCGGGGGAAGCACAGATACGCAGTATTTT. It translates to CASGTSGGSTDTQYF.

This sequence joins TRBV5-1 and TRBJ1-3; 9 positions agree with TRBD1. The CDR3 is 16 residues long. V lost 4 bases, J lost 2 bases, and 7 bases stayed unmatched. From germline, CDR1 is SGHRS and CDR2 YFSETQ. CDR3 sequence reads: CASSNGQGTAGNTIYF. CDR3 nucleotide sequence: TGCGCCAGCAGCAACGGACAGGGGACTGCTGGAAACACCATATATTTT.

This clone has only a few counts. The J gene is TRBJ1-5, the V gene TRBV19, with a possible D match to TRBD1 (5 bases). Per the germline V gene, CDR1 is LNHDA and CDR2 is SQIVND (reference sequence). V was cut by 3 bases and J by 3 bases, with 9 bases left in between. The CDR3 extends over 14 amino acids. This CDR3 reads CASSIWDHNQPQHF. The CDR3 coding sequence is TGTGCCAGTAGTATTTGGGACCACAATCAGCCCCAGCATTTT.

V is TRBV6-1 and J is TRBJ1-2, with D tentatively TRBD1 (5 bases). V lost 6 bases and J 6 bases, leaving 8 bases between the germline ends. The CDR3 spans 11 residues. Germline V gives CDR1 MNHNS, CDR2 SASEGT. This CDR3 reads CASRLQDGYTF. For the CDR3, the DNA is TGTGCCAGCAGGTTACAGGATGGCTACACCTTC.

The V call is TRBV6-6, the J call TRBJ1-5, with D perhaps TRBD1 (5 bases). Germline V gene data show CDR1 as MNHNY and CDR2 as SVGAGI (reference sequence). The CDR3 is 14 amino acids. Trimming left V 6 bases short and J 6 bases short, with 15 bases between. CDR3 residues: CASSSLTGGQPQHF. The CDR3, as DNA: TGTGCCAGCAGCTCGTTAACAGGCGGTCAGCCCCAGCATTTT.

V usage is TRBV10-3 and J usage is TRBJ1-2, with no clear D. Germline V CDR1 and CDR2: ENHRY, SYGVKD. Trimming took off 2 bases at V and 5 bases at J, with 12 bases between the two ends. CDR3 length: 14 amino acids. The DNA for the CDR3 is TGTGCCATCAGTGAGGACGGGCGCGGGTATGGCTACACCTTC. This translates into CAISEDGRGYGYTF.

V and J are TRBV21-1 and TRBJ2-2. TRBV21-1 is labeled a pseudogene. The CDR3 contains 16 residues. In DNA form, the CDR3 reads TGTGCCAGCAGCAAAGTAGGGCAGAAGAACACCGGGGAGCTGTTTTTT. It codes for CASSKVGQKNTGELFF.

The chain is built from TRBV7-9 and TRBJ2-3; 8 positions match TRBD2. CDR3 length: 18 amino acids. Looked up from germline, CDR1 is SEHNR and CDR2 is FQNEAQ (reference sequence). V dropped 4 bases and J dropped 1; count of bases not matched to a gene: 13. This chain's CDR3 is CASSSDLAGWGGTDTQYF. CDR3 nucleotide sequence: TGTGCCAGCAGCTCCGATTTAGCGGGATGGGGGGGCACAGATACGCAGTATTTT.

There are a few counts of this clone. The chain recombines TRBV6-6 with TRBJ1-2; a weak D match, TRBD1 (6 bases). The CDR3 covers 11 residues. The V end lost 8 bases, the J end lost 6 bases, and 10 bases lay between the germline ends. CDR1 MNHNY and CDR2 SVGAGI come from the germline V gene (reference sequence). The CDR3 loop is CASWTADGYTF. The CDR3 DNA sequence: TGTGCCAGCTGGACAGCGGATGGCTACACCTTC.

The CDR3 here is CASSSGQANTEAFF. The CDR3 nucleotides are TGTGCCAGCAGTTCGGGACAGGCCAACACTGAAGCTTTCTTT. The chain has TRBV27 and TRBJ1-1, with TRBD1 identical over 8 bases. The CDR3 spans 14 residues. From germline, CDR1 is MNHEY and CDR2 SMNVEV (reference sequence). Unmatched junction bases numbered 3, after V lost 4 bases and J lost 2 bases.

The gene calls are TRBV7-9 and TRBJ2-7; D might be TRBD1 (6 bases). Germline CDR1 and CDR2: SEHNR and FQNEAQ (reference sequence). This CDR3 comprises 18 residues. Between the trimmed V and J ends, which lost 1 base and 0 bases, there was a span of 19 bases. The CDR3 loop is CASSLGSRGGQYSYEQYF. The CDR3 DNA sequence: TGTGCCAGCAGCTTAGGATCACGAGGAGGACAGTACTCCTACGAGCAGTACTTC. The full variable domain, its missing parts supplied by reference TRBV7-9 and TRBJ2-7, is DTGVSQNPRHKITKRGQNVTFRCDPISEHNRLYWYRQTLGQGPEFLTYFQNEAQLEKSRLLSDRFSAERPKGSFSTLEIQRTEQGDSAMYLCASSLGSRGGQYSYEQYFGPGTRLTVT.

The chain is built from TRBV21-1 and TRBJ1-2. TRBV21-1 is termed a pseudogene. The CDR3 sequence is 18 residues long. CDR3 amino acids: CASSRWGPIQGGKYGYTF. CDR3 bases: TGTGCCAGCAGCAGATGGGGACCCATTCAAGGCGGAAAGTATGGCTACACCTTC.

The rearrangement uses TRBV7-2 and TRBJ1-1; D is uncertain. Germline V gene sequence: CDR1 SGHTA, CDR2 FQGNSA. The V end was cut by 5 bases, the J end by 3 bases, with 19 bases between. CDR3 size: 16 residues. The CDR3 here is CASSPPEMGSDTEAFF. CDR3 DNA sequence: TGTGCCAGCAGCCCCCCCGAGATGGGGAGTGACACTGAAGCTTTCTTT.

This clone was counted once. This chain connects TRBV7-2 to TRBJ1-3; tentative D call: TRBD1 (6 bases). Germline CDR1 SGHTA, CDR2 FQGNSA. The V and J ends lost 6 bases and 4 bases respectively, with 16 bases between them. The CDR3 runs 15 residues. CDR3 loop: CASSIKSGAGNTIYF. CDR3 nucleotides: TGTGCCAGCAGTATTAAGTCAGGGGCCGGAAACACCATATATTTT.

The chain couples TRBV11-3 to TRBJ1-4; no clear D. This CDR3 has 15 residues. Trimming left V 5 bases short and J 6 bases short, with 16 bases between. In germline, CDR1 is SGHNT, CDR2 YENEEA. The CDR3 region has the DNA TGTGCCAGCAGCCCTAGCCGGAACTGGGATGAAAAACTGTTTTTT. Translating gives CASSPSRNWDEKLFF.

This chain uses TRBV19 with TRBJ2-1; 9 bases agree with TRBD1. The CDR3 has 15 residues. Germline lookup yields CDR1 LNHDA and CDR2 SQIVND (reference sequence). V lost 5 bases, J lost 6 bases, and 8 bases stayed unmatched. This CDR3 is CASSAPGTGINEQFF. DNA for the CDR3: TGTGCCAGTAGTGCTCCCGGGACAGGGATCAATGAGCAGTTCTTC. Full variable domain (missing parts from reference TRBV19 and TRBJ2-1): DGGITQSPKYLFRKEGQNVTLSCEQNLNHDAMYWYRQDPGQGLRLIYYSQIVNDFQKGDIAEGYSVSREKKESFPLTVTSAQKNPTAFYLCASSAPGTGINEQFFGPGTRLTVL.

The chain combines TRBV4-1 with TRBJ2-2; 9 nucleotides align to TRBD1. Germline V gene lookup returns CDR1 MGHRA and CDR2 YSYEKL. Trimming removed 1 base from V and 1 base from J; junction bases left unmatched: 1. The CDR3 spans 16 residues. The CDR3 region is CASSQVDRGNTGELFF. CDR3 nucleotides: TGCGCCAGCAGCCAAGTGGACAGGGGGAACACCGGGGAGCTGTTTTTT.